A single TCR beta chain is shown here with its context. The specificity of this receptor is unknown. The input lacks base qualities; no much larger clone sits a single base away. The sample is drawn from a study of T cell changes during pregnancy in multiple sclerosis (dated by TCRdb to about 2019). As for the study more broadly: The study examined how the T cell repertoire changed over the course of pregnancy in women with multiple sclerosis.

The library was made by the immunoSEQ multiplex PCR assay. TCRdb re-hosts the immuneACCESS table, in-frame sequences only. Its copies lack some clones; in the studies checked, an unresolved V gene accounts for under half of them, and the cause for the rest is not known. This sample is represented by 100,000 or so clones; about 89% of them were singletons. 3.5% of the sample rests with the top ten. V is trimmed back by 2 bases and J by 2 bases, and the junction contains 7 bases that no gene match accounts for. Its CDR3 holds 16 amino acids, cysteine through phenylalanine. Only the CDR3 part of the read is kept: 48 bases, read in frame from the first base. Based on the germline V gene, the CDR1 and CDR2 sequences are SNHLY and FYNNEI.

The chain couples TRBV2 to TRBJ2-3, with 7 bases aligning to TRBD2. The material sequenced was peripheral blood, taken after pregnancy. This TCR derives from a female donor with multiple sclerosis, enrolled in a pregnancy study. DNA sequence: TGTGCCAGCAGTGAAAGGTCGCGGGGGAACACAGATACGCAGTATTTT. Protein translation: CASSERSRGNTDTQYF.